The sample holds a few counts of the clone carrying this T cell receptor (beta chain). The TCR beta CDR3 regions underwent amplification using RNA transcripts as the source. The study used the HTBI primer set for a first-round RT-PCR of the TCR CDR3. TCRdb re-called the multiplex PCR reads through MiXCR, storing one row per CDR3 protein. The table has about 96,000 distinct CDR3 sequences, just over 50% seen once. The J segment lost 11 bases and the V segment lost 4 bases, leaving 8 bases of the junction unmatched. Germline lookup yields CDR1 SGHRS and CDR2 YFSETQ. The CDR3 consists of 14 residues. The data stem from a study of T cells in Graves' hyperthyroidism and ophthalmopathy.

Sequences were obtained from blood. The TCR sequence derives from a middle-aged woman with Graves' hyperthyroidism. The chain uses TRBV5-1 and TRBJ2-6, with 8 bases lining up with TRBD2. In DNA form, the CDR3 reads TGCGCCAGCAGCCGTGAGCGGGGGTCCTACGTCCTGACTTTC. Residues: CASSRERGSYVLTF. Full variable domain (remainder filled in from reference TRBV5-1 and TRBJ2-6): KAGVTQTPRYLIKTRGQQVTLSCSPISGHRSVSWYQQTPGQGLQFLFEYFSETQRNKGNFPGRFSGRQFSNSRSEMNVSTLELGDSALYLCASSRERGSYVLTFGAGSRLTVL.